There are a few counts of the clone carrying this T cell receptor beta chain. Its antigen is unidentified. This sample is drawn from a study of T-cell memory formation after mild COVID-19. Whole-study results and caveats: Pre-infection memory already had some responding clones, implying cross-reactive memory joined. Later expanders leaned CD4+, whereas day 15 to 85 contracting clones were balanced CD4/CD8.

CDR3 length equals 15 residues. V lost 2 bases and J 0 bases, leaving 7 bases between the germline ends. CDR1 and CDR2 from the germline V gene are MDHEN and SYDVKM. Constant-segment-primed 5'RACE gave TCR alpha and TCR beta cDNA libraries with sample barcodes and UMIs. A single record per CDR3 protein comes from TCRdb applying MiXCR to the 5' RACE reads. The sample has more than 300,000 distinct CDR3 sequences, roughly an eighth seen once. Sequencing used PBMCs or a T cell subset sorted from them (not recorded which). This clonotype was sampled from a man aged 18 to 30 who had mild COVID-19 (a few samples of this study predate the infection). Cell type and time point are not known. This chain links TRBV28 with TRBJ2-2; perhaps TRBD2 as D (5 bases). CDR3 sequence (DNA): TGTGCCAGCAGTTTAGCGGGCCCGAACACCGGGGAGCTGTTTTTT. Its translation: CASSLAGPNTGELFF.